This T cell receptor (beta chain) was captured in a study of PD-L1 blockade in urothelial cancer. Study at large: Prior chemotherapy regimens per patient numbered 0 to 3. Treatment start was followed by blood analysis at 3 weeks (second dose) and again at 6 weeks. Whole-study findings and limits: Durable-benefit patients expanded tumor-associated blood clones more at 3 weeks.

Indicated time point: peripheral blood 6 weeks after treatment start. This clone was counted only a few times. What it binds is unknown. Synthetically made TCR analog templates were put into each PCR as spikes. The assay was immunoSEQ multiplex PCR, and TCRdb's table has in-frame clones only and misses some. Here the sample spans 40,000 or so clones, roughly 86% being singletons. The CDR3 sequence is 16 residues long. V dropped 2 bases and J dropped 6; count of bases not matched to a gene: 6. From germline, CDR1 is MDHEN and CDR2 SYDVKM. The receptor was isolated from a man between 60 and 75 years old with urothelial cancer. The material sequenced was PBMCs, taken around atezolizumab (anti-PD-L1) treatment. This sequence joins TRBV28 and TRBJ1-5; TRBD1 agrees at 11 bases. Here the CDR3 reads CASSLPAGQGAQPQHF. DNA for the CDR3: TGTGCCAGCAGTTTACCAGCCGGACAGGGGGCTCAGCCCCAGCATTTT.